This entry describes one T cell receptor (beta chain). Its antigen is currently not known. Base qualities are missing; no much larger clone stands one base away. The data were taken from a study of T cell responses to AZD1222 COVID-19 vaccine listed by TCRdb under 2021. With respect to the entire study: AZD1222 recipients given second doses at about 4 weeks or at about 12 weeks were pooled, since spike-specific TCR depth and breadth were not found to differ between the two schedules. A total of around 240 trial participants underwent TCR sequencing, of whom around 200 received two doses of AZD1222 and some 26 received two doses of the MenACWY control vaccine. Trial participants were enrolled by age into 18-55, 56-69 and 70-plus year subgroups, with approximately 160, 26 and 62 TCR-sequenced participants respectively.

The CDR3 regions of human TCRbeta chains were analyzed by immunosequencing. The paper's processing steps were these. Repertoire TCRs were checked for matches against a reference library of SARS-CoV-2-specific TCRs that had been generated using the MIRA antigen-specificity platform. Breadth was defined as the fraction of unique TCRs that were SARS-CoV-2-associated. Depth was defined as the fraction of total T cells that were SARS-CoV-2-associated. Using the MIRA data, every spike-specific TCR was mapped to the spike region that the TCR reacted to and assigned to either a CD4 or a CD8 class. Log10-transformed breadth and depth values were compared by one-way ANOVA with Sidak's multiple comparisons tests. TCRdb holds this immuneACCESS table with in-frame rearrangements only. Some clones are missing; in checked studies, unresolved V genes explain under half, and the rest has no known cause. Clonal size and the V and J genes are those of that table, whereas D and trimming came from the DNA. The sample has around 65,000 clones on record, more than 70% of them singletons. Clones ranked in the top ten supply about 14% of the sample.

The time point label, as the study defines it: baseline before first vaccination. Vaccinee samples were obtained from the UK trials COV001 and COV002, which included a single-blind randomized controlled phase 2/3 trial of AZD1222 (ChAdOx1 nCoV-19) in healthy adults. For TCRbeta chain sequencing, PBMC samples from trial participants were taken at day 0 and at day 28 after the second dose. What the work shows at the level of the full study, not this receptor alone: Spike-specific TCR breadth and depth rose significantly after two AZD1222 doses compared with day 0 and with MenACWY recipients. Reportedly, close to half of the unique spike-specific TCRs recognized epitopes lying outside the regions that are mutated in the B.1.351 and B.1.1.7 variants. No day 14 peak-response samples were available, so repertoires were characterized only after the peak T cell response. Conclusions about previously exposed vaccinees are limited because only a handful of AZD1222 recipients were SARS-CoV-2 seropositive at baseline. In the small 56-69-year group, the increase in depth fell short of significance, most likely because of low power. Participants were mostly white British and included more females than males, and it was suggested by the authors that clonal diversity may have been underestimated. The whole spike protein was spanned by vaccine-associated CD4 TCRs, and dominant responses were seen in regions 160-218 and 743-854.

V was cut back by 0 bases and J by 9 bases, leaving a gap of 8 bases between them. Reading the germline V gene gives CDR1 SGHTA and CDR2 FQGNSA. From cysteine to phenylalanine, the CDR3 is 12 amino acids long. Of the read, only the CDR3 DNA is kept; its 36 bases are in frame from base 1. This TCR was sampled from an adult in good health. The sequencing used peripheral blood, collected on day 0 of AZD1222 vaccination. Recombination linked TRBV7-2 to TRBJ2-5; the best D guess is TRBD1, with 5 bases matching. The nucleotide sequence is TGTGCCAGCAGCTTAGCTCAGGGTCCCCAGTACTTC. It is translated as CASSLAQGPQYF.